Reported below is one TCR beta chain. No cognate antigen has been identified for it. The sample holds no much larger clone one base away, and base qualities are not on file. The V end loses 2 bases and the J end loses 5 bases, and a stretch of 10 bases separates them. CDR1 and CDR2 were assigned from the germline V gene as SGHRS and YFSETQ. The CDR3 spans 14 residues, from the cysteine through the phenylalanine. Only the CDR3 part of the read is kept: 42 bases, read in frame from the first base. Library generation was performed with the immunoSEQ multiplex PCR assay. The source is immuneACCESS, and TCRdb retained only in-frame sequences with V and J called. Part of the clones is not carried over; for the studies checked, unresolved V genes explain less than half of this, and the remainder is unexplained. Counted in this sample were around 92,000 clones; approximately 78% of them appeared once. The ten biggest clones cover roughly 2% of the sample.

This sample is drawn from a study of control samples from healthy donors and cancer patients (dated by TCRdb to 2020 to 2022). The chain links TRBV5-1 with TRBJ2-2, and perhaps TRBD2 as D gene, on 6 matching bases. Sequencing used blood. This TCR was recovered from a man in his sixties in good health. Read as DNA, the sequence is TGCGCCAGCAGCTTCCAGGGAGGAACCGGGGAGCTGTTTTTT. Its translation reads: CASSFQGGTGELFF.